This T cell receptor beta chain was sequenced during a study of T cell responses to AZD1222 COVID-19 vaccine. On the study more broadly: Second doses that came at about 4 or about 12 weeks were put together. Study outcomes and limitations: Researchers report vaccine-associated CD4 TCRs spanning spike, with dominance at 160-218 and 743-854. Repertoire sampling occurred only after the peak T cell response. Donors in the cohort were predominantly white British and more often female, and clonal diversity was possibly underestimated.

The CDR3 runs 16 residues. CDR1 and CDR2 from the germline V gene are SGHTA and FQGNSA. V was trimmed by 0 bases and J by 4 bases, leaving 15 bases between them. Measured with immunoSEQ multiplex PCR; TCRdb has only the in-frame clones, and not every one. The profile shows about 74,000 clones, 70% to 90% of them singletons. Note on this clone: Its specificity is not known.

The clonotype comes from an adult in good health. The V call is TRBV7-2, the J call TRBJ1-2; no clear D gene. The sequenced sample was peripheral blood, obtained on day 0 of AZD1222 vaccination. CDR3 in amino acids: CASSLAGQEAIYGYTF. CDR3 sequence (DNA): TGTGCCAGCAGCTTAGCGGGCCAGGAGGCTATCTATGGCTACACCTTC.